The 10 T cell receptor beta chains reported below all come from one sample, sequenced in a study of OX40 agonist ivuxolimab in advanced cancers. Some clones are missing from TCRdb's copy, which holds only in-frame ones; the method was immunoSEQ multiplex PCR. This sample carries 55,000 to 85,000 clones, 80% to 95% of them seen once, and the ten largest clones take 6.5% to 8.5%. Specimen: CD4+ or CD8+ T cells sorted from blood, collected in a trial of the OX40 agonist ivuxolimab. The receptors derive from an adult with an advanced solid tumor such as melanoma, head and neck, liver or kidney cancer.

CDR3 sequence reads: CASSGALAGGDYEQYF. CDR3 nucleotide sequence: TGTGCCAGCAGCGGCGCACTAGCGGGGGGCGACTACGAGCAGTACTTC. This chain joins TRBV5-4 and TRBJ2-7, with TRBD2 identical over 12 bases. The CDR3 totals 16 residues. The V gene end was trimmed by 4 bases and the J gene end by 3 bases; junction bases not matched to a gene: 8. In germline, CDR1 is SGHNT, CDR2 YYREEE (reference sequence).

The chain has TRBV7-9 and TRBJ1-1, with unresolved D. With 3 bases removed from V and 3 bases from J, the gap between germline ends came to 8 bases. Germline V gives CDR1 SEHNR, CDR2 FQNEAQ (reference sequence). The CDR3 has 13 residues. CDR3 amino acids: CASSFNRDTEAFF. The CDR3 nucleotides are TGTGCCAGCAGCTTTAACCGGGACACTGAAGCTTTCTTT.

The chain carries TRBV23-1 and TRBJ2-2; 7 bases agree with TRBD1. TRBV23-1 is an ORF for which the function is uncertain. The V segment lost 0 bases and the J segment 1 base; nucleotides outside the gene matches: 8. The length of the CDR3 is 18 residues. This chain's CDR3 is CASSQSGTVLLNTGELFF. As DNA, the CDR3 is TGCGCCAGCAGTCAATCGGGGACAGTTCTCCTGAACACCGGGGAGCTGTTTTTT.

For this clone: This CDR3 is missing its conserved last phenylalanine or tryptophan, likely due to a read error. The chain is built from TRBV11-2 and TRBJ1-2, with D possibly being TRBD1 (6 bases). This CDR3 is built from 14 residues. Germline V lookup: CDR1 SGHAT, CDR2 FQNNGV. V dropped 4 bases and J dropped 4 bases, with 13 bases sitting between them. The CDR3 loop is CASSSGASFYGYTS. Written as DNA, the CDR3 is TGTGCCAGCAGCTCAGGGGCTTCATTCTATGGCTACACCTCC.

In this sample, this clone turned up once. The chain is built from TRBV15 and TRBJ2-4; 8 nucleotides agree with TRBD1. This CDR3 comprises 15 residues. Germline loops: CDR1 LNHNV, CDR2 YYDKDF (reference sequence). The V and J ends lost 3 bases and 6 bases, in that order; junction bases with no gene match: 7. Here the CDR3 DNA reads TGTGCCACCAGCAGCCACAGGGGGTTTGGAAACATTCAGTACTTC. Protein product: CATSSHRGFGNIQYF. Full variable domain (remainder filled in from reference TRBV15 and TRBJ2-4): DAMVIQNPRYQVTQFGKPVTLSCSQTLNHNVMYWYQQKSSQAPKLLFHYYDKDFNNEADTPDNFQSRRPNTSFCFLDIRSPGLGDTAMYLCATSSHRGFGNIQYFGAGTRLSVL.

The V call is TRBV5-4, the J call TRBJ2-5; TRBD2 matches 11 bases. Germline-derived CDR1 and CDR2 are SGHNT and YYREEE (reference sequence). This CDR3 is built from 16 residues. The V gene end was trimmed by 3 bases and the J gene end by 0 bases; junction bases not matched to a gene: 4. The CDR3 DNA sequence: TGTGCCAGCAGCTGGGGACTAGCGGTAAACCAAGAGACCCAGTACTTC. This gives the protein CASSWGLAVNQETQYF.

This chain links TRBV28 with TRBJ1-3; perhaps TRBD1 as D (5 bases). The V gene's germline CDR1 is MDHEN and CDR2 SYDVKM. The CDR3 is 15 amino acids. The V gene lost 3 bases and the J gene lost 0 bases, with 9 bases spanning the gap. The CDR3 nucleotides read TGTGCCAGCAGTTTGGGACTCAGCTCTGGAAACACCATATATTTT. As protein: CASSLGLSSGNTIYF.

The chain is built from TRBV27 and TRBJ2-6, with D possibly being TRBD2 (6 bases). V gave up 5 bases and J gave up 7 bases, with 18 bases separating them. Germline V gives CDR1 MNHEY, CDR2 SMNVEV (reference sequence). This CDR3 comprises 16 residues. Here the CDR3 reads CASSTPGAGPANVLTF. In nucleotides, the CDR3 is TGTGCCAGCAGTACCCCAGGTGCGGGGCCAGCCAACGTCCTGACTTTC. The whole variable domain, remainder taken from reference TRBV27 and TRBJ2-6, is EAQVTQNPRYLITVTGKKLTVTCSQNMNHEYMSWYRQDPGLGLRQIYYSMNVEVTDKGDVPEGYKVSRKEKRNFPLILESPSPNQTSLYFCASSTPGAGPANVLTFGAGSRLTVL.

The chain recombines TRBV4-1 with TRBJ2-3; tentatively, D is TRBD2 (6 bases). Germline lookup yields CDR1 MGHRA and CDR2 YSYEKL. The CDR3 length is 15 residues. V lost 5 bases and J lost 0, with 12 bases in between. The CDR3 coding sequence is TGCGCCAGCAGCGGAGTAGCGGCTAGCACAGATACGCAGTATTTT. It codes for CASSGVAASTDTQYF.

The V and J genes are TRBV13 and TRBJ1-4; D is unclear. Germline V lookup: CDR1 PRHDT, CDR2 FYEKMQ (reference sequence). This CDR3 comprises 16 residues. The ends were cut back, 2 bases at V and 0 bases at J, with 10 bases in the middle. CDR3 sequence reads: CASSLSGLATNEKLFF. Here the CDR3 DNA reads TGTGCCAGCAGCTTATCGGGGTTAGCAACTAATGAAAAACTGTTTTTT.